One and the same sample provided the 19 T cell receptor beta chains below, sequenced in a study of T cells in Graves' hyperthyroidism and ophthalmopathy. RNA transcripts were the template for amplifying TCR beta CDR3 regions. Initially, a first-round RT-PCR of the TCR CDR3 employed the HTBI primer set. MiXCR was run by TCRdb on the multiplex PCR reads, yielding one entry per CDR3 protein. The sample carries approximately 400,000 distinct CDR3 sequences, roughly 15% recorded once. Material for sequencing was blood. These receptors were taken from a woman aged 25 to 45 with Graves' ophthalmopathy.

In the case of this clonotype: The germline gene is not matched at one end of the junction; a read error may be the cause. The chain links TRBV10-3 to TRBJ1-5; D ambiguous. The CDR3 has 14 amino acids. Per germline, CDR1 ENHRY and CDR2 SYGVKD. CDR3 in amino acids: CAISALDNNQLQHF. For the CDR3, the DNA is TGTGCCATCAGTGCACTTGACAACAATCAGCTCCAGCATTTT.

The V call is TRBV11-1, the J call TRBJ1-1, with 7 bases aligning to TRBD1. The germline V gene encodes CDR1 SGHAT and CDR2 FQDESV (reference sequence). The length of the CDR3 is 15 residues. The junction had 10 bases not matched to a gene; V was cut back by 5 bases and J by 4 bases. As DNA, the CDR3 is TGTGCCAGCAGCCCGGTGCGGGACAGACTCACTGAAGCTTTCTTT. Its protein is CASSPVRDRLTEAFF.

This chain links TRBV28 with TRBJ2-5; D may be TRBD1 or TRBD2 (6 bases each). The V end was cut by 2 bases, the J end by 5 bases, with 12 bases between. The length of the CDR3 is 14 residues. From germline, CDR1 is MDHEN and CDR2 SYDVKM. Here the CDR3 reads CASSLVGGAETQYF. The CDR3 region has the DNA TGTGCCAGCAGTTTAGTGGGGGGCGCGGAGACCCAGTACTTC.

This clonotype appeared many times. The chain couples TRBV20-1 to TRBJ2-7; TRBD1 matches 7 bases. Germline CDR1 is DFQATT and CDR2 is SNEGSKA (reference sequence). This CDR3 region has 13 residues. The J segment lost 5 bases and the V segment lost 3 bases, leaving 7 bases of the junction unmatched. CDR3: CSASDPGTDEQYF. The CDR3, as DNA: TGCAGTGCTAGCGATCCCGGGACAGACGAGCAGTACTTC.

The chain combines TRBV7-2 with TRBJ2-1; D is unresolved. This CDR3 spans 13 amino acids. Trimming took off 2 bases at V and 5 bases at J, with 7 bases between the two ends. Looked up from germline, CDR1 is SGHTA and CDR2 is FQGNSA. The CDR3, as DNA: TGTGCCAGCAGCTTACAGGTGGACAATGAGCAGTTCTTC. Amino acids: CASSLQVDNEQFF.

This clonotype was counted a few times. Here the CDR3 reads CASSDAVQPQHF. CDR3 coding DNA: TGTGCCAGTAGCGATGCGGTCCAGCCCCAGCATTTT. The chain couples TRBV19 to TRBJ1-5; D gene uncertain. V was trimmed by 6 bases and J by 7 bases, leaving 10 bases between them. CDR3 length: 12 residues. Per germline, CDR1 LNHDA and CDR2 SQIVND (reference sequence).

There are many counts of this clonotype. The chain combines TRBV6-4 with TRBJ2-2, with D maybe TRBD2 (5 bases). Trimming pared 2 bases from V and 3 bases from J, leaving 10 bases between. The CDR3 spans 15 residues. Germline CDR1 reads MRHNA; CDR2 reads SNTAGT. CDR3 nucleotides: TGTGCCAGCAGTGACACTAGTATCGACACCGGGGAGCTGTTTTTT. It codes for CASSDTSIDTGELFF.

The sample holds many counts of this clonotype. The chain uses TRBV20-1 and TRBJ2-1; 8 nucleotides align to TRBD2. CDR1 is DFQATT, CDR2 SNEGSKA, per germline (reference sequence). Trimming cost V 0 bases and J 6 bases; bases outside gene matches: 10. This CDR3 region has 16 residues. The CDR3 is CSARERTGGPGNEQFF. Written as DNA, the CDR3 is TGCAGTGCTAGAGAACGGACGGGGGGGCCAGGCAATGAGCAGTTCTTC.

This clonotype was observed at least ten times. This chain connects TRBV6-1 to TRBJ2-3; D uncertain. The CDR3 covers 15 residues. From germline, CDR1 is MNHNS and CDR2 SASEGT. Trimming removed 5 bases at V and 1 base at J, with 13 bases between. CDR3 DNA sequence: TGTGCCAGCAGTTTGTTTGGGGTACGCACAGATACGCAGTATTTT. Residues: CASSLFGVRTDTQYF.

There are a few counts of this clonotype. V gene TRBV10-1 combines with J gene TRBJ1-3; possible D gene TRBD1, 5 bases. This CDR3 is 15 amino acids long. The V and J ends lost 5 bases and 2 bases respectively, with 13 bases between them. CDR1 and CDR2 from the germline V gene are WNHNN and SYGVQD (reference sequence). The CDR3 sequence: CASSLHAGPGNTIYF. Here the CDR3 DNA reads TGCGCCAGCAGTCTACATGCGGGACCTGGAAACACCATATATTTT.

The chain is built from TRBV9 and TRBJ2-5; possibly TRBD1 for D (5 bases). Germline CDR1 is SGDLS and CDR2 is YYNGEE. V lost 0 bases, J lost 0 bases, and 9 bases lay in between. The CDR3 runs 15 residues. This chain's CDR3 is CASSVATGYQETQYF. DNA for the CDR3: TGTGCCAGCAGCGTAGCCACAGGCTACCAAGAGACCCAGTACTTC.

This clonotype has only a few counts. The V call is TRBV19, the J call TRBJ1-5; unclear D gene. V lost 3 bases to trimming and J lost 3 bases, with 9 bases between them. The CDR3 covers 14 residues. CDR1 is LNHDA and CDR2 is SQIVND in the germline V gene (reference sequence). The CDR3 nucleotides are TGTGCCAGTAGTATGGGGAGACTCAATCAGCCCCAGCATTTT. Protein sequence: CASSMGRLNQPQHF.

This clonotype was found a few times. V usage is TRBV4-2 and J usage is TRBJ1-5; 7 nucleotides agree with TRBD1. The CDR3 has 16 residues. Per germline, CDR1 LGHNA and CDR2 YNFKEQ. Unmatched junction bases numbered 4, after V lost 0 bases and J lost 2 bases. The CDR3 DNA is TGTGCCAGCAGCCAAGACTTAGACAGGGGCAATCAGCCCCAGCATTTT. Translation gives CASSQDLDRGNQPQHF.

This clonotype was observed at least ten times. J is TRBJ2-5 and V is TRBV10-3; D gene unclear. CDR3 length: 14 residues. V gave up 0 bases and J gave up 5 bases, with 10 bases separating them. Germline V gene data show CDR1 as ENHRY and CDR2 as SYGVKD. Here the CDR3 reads CAISESLEAETQYF. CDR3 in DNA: TGTGCCATCAGTGAGTCGCTGGAAGCGGAGACCCAGTACTTC.

In nucleotides, the CDR3 is TGTGCCACCAGCAGAGATTTGGGGGTACAGGAAAAACTGTTTTTT. It encodes CATSRDLGVQEKLFF. The rearrangement joins TRBV15 to TRBJ1-4; a possible D gene is TRBD1 (5 bases). The V and J ends lost 0 bases and 8 bases respectively, with 13 bases between them. Germline V lookup: CDR1 LNHNV, CDR2 YYDKDF (reference sequence). There are 15 residues in the CDR3.

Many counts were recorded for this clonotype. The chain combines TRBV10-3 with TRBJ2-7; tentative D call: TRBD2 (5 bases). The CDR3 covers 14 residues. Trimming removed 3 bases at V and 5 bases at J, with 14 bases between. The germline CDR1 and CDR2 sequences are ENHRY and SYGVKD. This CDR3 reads CAISDRLLGDEQYF. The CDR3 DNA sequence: TGTGCCATCAGTGATCGTTTGCTCGGGGACGAGCAGTACTTC.

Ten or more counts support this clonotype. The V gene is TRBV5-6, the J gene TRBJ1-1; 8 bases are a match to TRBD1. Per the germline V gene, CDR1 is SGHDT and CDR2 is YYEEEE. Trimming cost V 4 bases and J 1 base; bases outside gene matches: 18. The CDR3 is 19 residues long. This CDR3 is CASSRRGTGRGRGNTEAFF. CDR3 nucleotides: TGTGCCAGCAGCCGGAGGGGGACCGGCAGGGGGCGTGGGAACACTGAAGCTTTCTTT.

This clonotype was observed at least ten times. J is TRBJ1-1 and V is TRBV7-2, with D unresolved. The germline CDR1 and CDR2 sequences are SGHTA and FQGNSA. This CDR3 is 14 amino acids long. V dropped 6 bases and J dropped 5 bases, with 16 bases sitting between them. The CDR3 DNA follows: TGTGCCAGCAGTCAAGAGCCTCGAGGGACTGAAGCTTTCTTT. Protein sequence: CASSQEPRGTEAFF.

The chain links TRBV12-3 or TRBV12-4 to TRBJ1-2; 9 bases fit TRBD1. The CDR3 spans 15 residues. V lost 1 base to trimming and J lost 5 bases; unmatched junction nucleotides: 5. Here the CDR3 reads CASSLGGQGVYGYTF. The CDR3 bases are TGTGCCAGCAGTTTAGGGGGACAGGGCGTTTATGGCTACACCTTC.